One and the same sample provided the 21 T cell receptor beta chains below, sequenced in a study of Graves' ophthalmopathy and Graves' hyperthyroidism. RNA transcripts were the source from which TCR beta CDR3 regions were amplified. The first round was an RT-PCR with HTBI primers, and the second round was a multiplex PCR. A single record per CDR3 protein comes from TCRdb applying MiXCR to the multiplex PCR reads. Of 500,000 to 700,000 distinct CDR3 sequences listed, less than 40% were seen once; the top ten hold over 3.5%. Sequencing used peripheral blood or thyroid tissue (not recorded which). The receptors were sampled from an adult man with Graves' hyperthyroidism.

This clonotype showed up just a few times. The chain carries TRBV29-1 and TRBJ2-5; D is ambiguous. CDR1 SQVTM and CDR2 ANQGSEA come from the germline V gene. Deletions cut 3 bases from V and 4 bases from J, with 9 bases between. The CDR3 is made up of 12 amino acids. The CDR3 DNA reads as TGCAGCGTTGATGGAGTTATAGAGACCCAGTACTTC. It encodes CSVDGVIETQYF.

This clonotype was detected ten times or more. The V call is TRBV7-9, the J call TRBJ1-1, with a weak D call TRBD1 (5 bases). Per the germline V gene, CDR1 is SEHNR and CDR2 is FQNEAQ (reference sequence). This CDR3 comprises 14 residues. V lost 5 bases and J lost 0, with 10 bases in between. The CDR3 DNA sequence: TGTGCCAGCAGCAGTGACAGCCTGAACACTGAAGCTTTCTTT. It specifies CASSSDSLNTEAFF. Drawing the rest from reference TRBV7-9 and TRBJ1-1, the complete variable domain is DTGVSQNPRHKITKRGQNVTFRCDPISEHNRLYWYRQTLGQGPEFLTYFQNEAQLEKSRLLSDRFSAERPKGSFSTLEIQRTEQGDSAMYLCASSSDSLNTEAFFGQGTRLTVV.

This clonotype was observed many times. CDR3 amino acids: CASSWGERNQETQYF. CDR3 bases: TGTGCCAGCAGCTGGGGAGAAAGGAATCAAGAGACCCAGTACTTC. The chain is built from TRBV11-2 and TRBJ2-5, with D possibly matching TRBD2 (5 bases). This CDR3 is 15 amino acids long. Trimming took off 4 bases at V and 2 bases at J, with 14 bases between the two ends. Per germline, CDR1 SGHAT and CDR2 FQNNGV.

The J gene is TRBJ1-2, the V gene TRBV29-1; D may be TRBD1 (6 bases). Germline-derived CDR1 and CDR2 are SQVTM and ANQGSEA. The CDR3 spans 14 residues. Trimming stripped 8 bases from V and 4 bases from J, with 20 bases between. The CDR3 sequence is CSSYTNRVSYGYTF. The CDR3 nucleotides are TGCAGCAGTTACACCAACAGGGTTAGCTATGGCTACACCTTC.

A note on this clonotype: This may be a read error, as it is one base from a much larger clone. The genes are TRBV19 and TRBJ1-5; 7 nucleotides align to TRBD1. The V segment lost 8 bases and the J segment 4 bases; nucleotides outside the gene matches: 14. Per the germline V gene, CDR1 is LNHDA and CDR2 is SQIVND (reference sequence). This CDR3 contains 16 residues. The CDR3: CASGWGWDRGNQPQHF. The CDR3 DNA reads TGTGCCAGTGGATGGGGATGGGACAGAGGGAATCAGCCCCAGCATTTT. Supplemented by reference TRBV19 and TRBJ1-5, the full variable domain reads DGGITQSPKYLFRKEGQNVTLSCEQNLNHDAMYWYRQDPGQGLRLIYYSQIVNDFQKGDIAEGYSVSREKKESFPLTVTSAQKNPTAFYLCASGWGWDRGNQPQHFGDGTRLSIL.

The V gene is TRBV10-3, the J gene TRBJ2-7, with 10 bases that match TRBD2. The last part of the DNA fits TRBJ2-1 better; the J call may be wrong. Germline assignment: CDR1 ENHRY and CDR2 SYGVKD. This CDR3 is 16 amino acids long. This CDR3 is CAISDMTSGFNNEQFF. CDR3 DNA: TGTGCCATCAGTGATATGACTAGCGGGTTCAACAATGAGCAGTTCTTC.

The chain has TRBV10-3 and TRBJ2-7, with 10 bases aligning to TRBD2. Trimming took 2 bases from V and 2 from J; bases not matched to a gene: 3. From germline, CDR1 is ENHRY and CDR2 SYGVKD. This CDR3 region has 15 residues. The CDR3 sequence: CAISEPLAGTYEQYF. CDR3 coding DNA: TGTGCCATCAGTGAGCCACTAGCGGGAACCTACGAGCAGTACTTC.

The rearrangement joins TRBV5-1 to TRBJ2-7, with TRBD1 matching 8 bases. Germline CDR1 reads SGHRS; CDR2 reads YFSETQ. The length of the CDR3 is 17 residues. J gave up 2 bases and V 0 bases, and 10 bases lay outside the gene matches. CDR3 amino acids: CASSLDLRTGTTYEQYF. The CDR3 DNA reads TGCGCCAGCAGCTTGGACCTTAGGACAGGGACCACCTACGAGCAGTACTTC.

Remarks on this clonotype: Compared with germline, one end of the junction differs, possibly owing to a read error. The V and J genes are TRBV7-2 and TRBJ1-5; 14 nucleotides align to TRBD2. The DNA end is a closer match to TRBJ2-3, so the J assignment may be wrong. The CDR3 is 14 residues long. Germline loops: CDR1 SGHTA, CDR2 FQGNSA. The CDR3 coding sequence is TGTGCCAGCAGCCTGGGACTAGCGGGAGATGCGCAGTATTTT. It yields the protein CASSLGLAGDAQYF.

This clonotype came up many times. The chain has TRBV12-3 or TRBV12-4 and TRBJ2-5; D may match TRBD1 or TRBD2 (5 bases each). This CDR3 has 15 residues. With 6 bases removed from V and 9 bases from J, the gap between germline ends came to 23 bases. The DNA of the CDR3 is TGTGCCAGCAGACCCCCCGGGACCGCCAATGAGGCCCAGTACTTC. Protein product: CASRPPGTANEAQYF.

This clonotype was seen repeatedly, ten times or more. The chain combines TRBV6-6 with TRBJ1-5; 7 bases agree with TRBD1. CDR1 is MNHNY, CDR2 SVGAGI, per germline (reference sequence). V dropped 2 bases and J dropped 3; count of bases not matched to a gene: 4. The CDR3 length is 15 residues. CDR3 sequence: CASSYLTGYNQPQHF. The CDR3 region has the DNA TGTGCCAGCAGTTACCTGACAGGGTACAATCAGCCCCAGCATTTT.

Written as DNA, the CDR3 is TGTGCCAGCAGCCAAGGTTACACAGATACGCAGTATTTT. This translates into CASSQGYTDTQYF. J is TRBJ2-3 and V is TRBV14; D unclear. The germline gives CDR1 SGHDN, CDR2 FVKESK. The ends were cut back, 1 base at V and 2 bases at J, with 4 bases in the middle. CDR3 size: 13 residues.

A note on this clonotype: A read error may account for a junction end that differs from germline. The chain joins TRBV7-7 to TRBJ2-7; the match to TRBD2 covers 10 bases. Germline V gene data show CDR1 as SSHAT and CDR2 as FNYEAQ (reference sequence). This CDR3 has 14 residues. CDR3 in amino acids: CASSFSGRPYEQYF. The DNA of the CDR3 is TGTGCTAGCAGCTTTAGCGGGAGGCCCTACGAGCAGTACTTC.

V gene TRBV7-9 combines with J gene TRBJ2-7, with 8 bases aligning to TRBD1. Unmatched junction bases numbered 6, after V lost 5 bases and J lost 3 bases. Germline V gives CDR1 SEHNR, CDR2 FQNEAQ (reference sequence). The CDR3 totals 14 residues. CDR3 bases: TGTGCCAGCAGCCCAAACAGGGGGGACTACGAGCAGTACTTC. Residues: CASSPNRGDYEQYF. Filled out from reference TRBV7-9 and TRBJ2-7, the complete variable domain reads DTGVSQNPRHKITKRGQNVTFRCDPISEHNRLYWYRQTLGQGPEFLTYFQNEAQLEKSRLLSDRFSAERPKGSFSTLEIQRTEQGDSAMYLCASSPNRGDYEQYFGPGTRLTVT.

This chain joins TRBV2 and TRBJ1-2, with 8 bases that match TRBD1. The CDR3 totals 14 residues. Germline V gene sequence: CDR1 SNHLY, CDR2 FYNNEI. Trimming took 5 bases from V and 5 from J; bases not matched to a gene: 7. The CDR3 DNA reads as TGTGCCAGCAGTTACGGACAGGGCAGGTATGGCTACACCTTC. Translating gives CASSYGQGRYGYTF.

Details on this clonotype: This sequence may be a read error, since a much larger clone differs from it by one base. The J gene is TRBJ1-1, the V gene TRBV3-1; D is ambiguous. CDR1 and CDR2 from the germline V gene are LGHDT and YNNKEL (reference sequence). Trimming left V 0 bases short and J 8 bases short, with 7 bases between. The CDR3 totals 12 residues. The chain's CDR3 is CASSQDRAEAFF. In DNA form, the CDR3 reads TGTGCCAGCAGCCAAGATCGGGCAGAAGCTTTCTTT.

A remark on this clonotype: The junction differs from germline at one of its ends, possibly a read error. V and J are TRBV2 and TRBJ2-7; 8 bases match TRBD1. Germline CDR1 SNHLY, CDR2 FYNNEI. The CDR3 has 11 amino acids. CDR3 DNA: TGTGCCAGCAGTTACTCCCGGGACAGGTCATTC. Translating it yields CASSYSRDRSF.

In its sample, this clonotype was seen many times. The chain uses TRBV12-3 or TRBV12-4 and TRBJ2-7, with a tentative D call TRBD1 (5 bases). The CDR3 is 12 residues long. The V end was cut by 5 bases, the J end by 3 bases, with 8 bases between. The CDR3 reads CASSPGYYEQYF. The CDR3 DNA is TGTGCCAGCAGTCCAGGGTACTACGAGCAGTACTTC.

A few counts support this clonotype. The rearrangement uses TRBV19 and TRBJ1-2; unclear D gene. CDR3 length: 13 residues. V lost 4 bases to trimming and J lost 6 bases, with 12 bases between them. Germline CDR1 LNHDA, CDR2 SQIVND (reference sequence). CDR3 in DNA: TGTGCCAGTAGTACGCAGGCGGCCGATGGCTACACCTTC. Encoded protein: CASSTQAADGYTF.

This clonotype was seen many times. This chain connects TRBV6-1 to TRBJ1-5; possible D gene TRBD1, 5 bases. There are 16 residues in the CDR3. V lost 0 bases, J lost 6 bases, and 15 bases lay in between. In germline, CDR1 is MNHNS, CDR2 SASEGT. CDR3 sequence reads: CASSEARVGGRQPQHF. The DNA for the CDR3 is TGTGCCAGCAGTGAAGCGAGGGTTGGGGGACGTCAGCCCCAGCATTTT.

This CDR3 reads CASSWGLQGYQETQYF. The CDR3 region has the DNA TGTGCCAGCAGCTGGGGGTTACAGGGCTACCAAGAGACCCAGTACTTC. The gene calls are TRBV7-2 and TRBJ2-5; D is possibly TRBD1 (6 bases). V dropped 4 bases and J dropped 0 bases, with 15 bases sitting between them. The CDR3 contains 16 residues. Germline V gene data show CDR1 as SGHTA and CDR2 as FQGNSA.